This TCR beta chain was sequenced for a study of shared clonotypes between healthy human individuals. General study findings and limits: Clonotypes shared by all four sorted-subset donors had higher generation probabilities than non-shared clonotypes.

As concerns this clone: The target antigen is unknown.

Clones were read by immunoSEQ multiplex PCR, and TCRdb kept only the in-frame ones, dropping some. The table includes under 350,000 clones, around 86% detected once. None of the donors, who were healthy HIV-negative adults, had recently had acute infections or vaccinations. Losses at the gene ends were 5 bases for V and 7 bases for J; bases not matched to a gene: 1. The CDR3 covers 14 residues. The germline CDR1 and CDR2 sequences are SEHNR and FQNEAQ (reference sequence). The receptor's source is a man between 18 and 29 years old in good health. The gene calls are TRBV7-9 and TRBJ2-1; TRBD2 agrees at 14 bases. Sequences were obtained from memory CD8+ T cells sorted from blood. Sample subset: CD45RO+ cells pooled with CCR7-negative TemRA cells. The CDR3 is CASSGTSGRNEQFF. Here the CDR3 DNA reads TGTGCCAGCAGCGGGACTAGCGGGAGAAATGAGCAGTTCTTC. The complete variable domain, with remaining parts taken from reference TRBV7-9 and TRBJ2-1, reads DTGVSQNPRHKITKRGQNVTFRCDPISEHNRLYWYRQTLGQGPEFLTYFQNEAQLEKSRLLSDRFSAERPKGSFSTLEIQRTEQGDSAMYLCASSGTSGRNEQFFGPGTRLTVL.